Listed below are T cell receptor beta chains from one sample, sequenced in a study of Tregs in tolerant kidney transplant recipients. TCRdb's copy holds only in-frame clones and misses some; the assay was immunoSEQ multiplex PCR. Of 240,000 or so clones listed, around 82% were seen once; the top ten hold 0.55% to 0.65%. Sequenced sample: CD4+ T cells from blood. These receptors all come from a human donor in good health. The CDR3 runs from the conserved cysteine through the conserved F or W. The order of the fields is clone size, J gene, V gene, D gene, CDR3 DNA, CDR3 protein. The D gene is left open where the match is weak. The listing skips clone size in some rows; elsewhere it reads once, few, many or a size class.

- | TRBJ2-7 | TRBV19 | - | TGTGCCAGTAGTCGCCCTTCCGCCGGGGGAAGAACCTACGAGCAGTACTTC | CASSRPSAGGRTYEQYF
- | TRBJ1-6 | TRBV5-4 | - | TGTGCCAGCACTCAGGATGCTAATTCACCCCTCCACTTT | CASTQDANSPLHF
- | TRBJ2-7 | TRBV5-4 | TRBD2 | TGTGCCAGCAGCTCGACTAGCGGGGATAGAGAGCAGTACTTC | CASSSTSGDREQYF
- | TRBJ1-1 | TRBV9 | - | TGTGCCAGCAGCGTAGGTCCGAACACTGAAGCTTTCTTT | CASSVGPNTEAFF
- | TRBJ1-2 | TRBV19 | - | TGTGCCAGTGGAAAGAACAGTCCTCCCTATGGCTACACCTTC | CASGKNSPPYGYTF
- | TRBJ1-4 | TRBV6-1 | - | TGTGCCAGCAGTGACCAACAGGGAGGTAATGAAAAACTGTTTTTT | CASSDQQGGNEKLFF
- | TRBJ2-7 | TRBV2 | - | TGTGCCAGCAGTGGCAGGCAGGGGTCCTACGAGCAGTACTTC | CASSGRQGSYEQYF
few | TRBJ2-7 | TRBV6-6 | TRBD1 | TGTGCCAGCACCCAGACAGGGCCCTACGAGCAGTACTTC | CASTQTGPYEQYF
- | TRBJ2-7 | TRBV5-6 | TRBD2 | TGTGCCAGCAGCCAGGGACTAGCGGGGAACTACGAGCAGTACTTC | CASSQGLAGNYEQYF
- | TRBJ2-3 | TRBV5-4 | TRBD1 | TGTGCCAGCAGCTTGGACAGGGGGCATTTCACAGATACGCAGTATTTT | CASSLDRGHFTDTQYF
- | TRBJ1-4 | TRBV7-2 | - | TGTGCCAGCAGGCCACCCACAGGGTTCGGTGAAAAACTGTTTTTT | CASRPPTGFGEKLFF
- | TRBJ1-5 | TRBV6-1 | TRBD1 | TGTGCCAGCAGTGACCCCGGGACAGGAGGGAGCAATCAGCCCCAGCATTTT | CASSDPGTGGSNQPQHF
- | TRBJ2-7 | TRBV6-6 | - | TGTGCCAGCAGTCCCCAGGACAGAAGGGTCTACGAGCAGTACTTC | CASSPQDRRVYEQYF
- | TRBJ2-4 | TRBV11-3 | - | TGTGCCAGCAGCTCCGGCGGGAGTCCAGGGGGTAACATTCAGTACTTC | CASSSGGSPGGNIQYF
few | TRBJ2-2 | TRBV2 | TRBD2 | TGTGCCAGCAGTCCACTCAGACTAGCGGGCGGGGAGCTGTTTTTT | CASSPLRLAGGELFF
- | TRBJ2-7 | TRBV6-6 | TRBD2 | TGTGCCAGCAGTAGGCTCGGTAGCGGGTCCTACGAGCAGTACTTC | CASSRLGSGSYEQYF
- | TRBJ2-7 | TRBV7-8 | TRBD1 | TGTGCCAGCAGCTTAGCGCCAGGCAGGGGGCGCTCCGAGCAGTACTTC | CASSLAPGRGRSEQYF
- | TRBJ2-5 | TRBV18 | - | TGTGCCAGCTCACCGATCGAGGGCAGGAAAGAGACCCAGTACTTC | CASSPIEGRKETQYF
- | TRBJ2-7 | TRBV2 | - | TGTGCCAGCACAGGGGGGTTGACCTACGAGCAGTACTTC | CASTGGLTYEQYF
few | TRBJ1-5 | TRBV29-1 | TRBD1 | TGCAGCGCTGCGGGACAGGGGAATCAGCCCCAGCATTTT | CSAAGQGNQPQHF
- | TRBJ2-3 | TRBV14 | - | TGTGCCAGCAGCCCCCAATATTATAGCACAGATACGCAGTATTTT | CASSPQYYSTDTQYF
- | TRBJ2-7 | TRBV2 | - | TGTGCCAGCAGCCTAACCAGGGACCGAGAGTACTTC | CASSLTRDREYF
once | TRBJ1-1 | TRBV6-5 | - | TGTGCCAGCAGTTACTCGGAAAGGGTATCAGCTTTCTTT | CASSYSERVSAFF
- | TRBJ2-7 | TRBV5-6 | - | TGTGCCAGCAGCTTGGGGCGGGAAACCTACGAGCAGTACTTC | CASSLGRETYEQYF
few | TRBJ2-5 | TRBV5-1 | - | TGCGCCAGCAACGGGACTCCTCAAGAGACCCAGTACTTC | CASNGTPQETQYF
- | TRBJ1-2 | TRBV19 | - | TGTGCCAGTAGTATCACACGCAGGCCCCAACGGTATGGCTACACCTTC | CASSITRRPQRYGYTF